These T cell receptor beta chains were read from a single sample in a study of post-analysis software for immune sequencing data. TCRdb reanalysed the PCR reads using MiXCR and keeps one entry per CDR3 protein. The sample yields about 560,000 distinct CDR3 sequences, 40% to 50% seen once. Sequencing input: blood. The receptors shown here come from a girl aged 10 to 17 with multiple sclerosis. Both conserved end residues are part of each CDR3. Fields, in order: V gene, clone size, D gene, J gene, CDR3 DNA, CDR3 protein. A D gene is named only where the DNA matches it firmly. A row's size may be missing; if present it is once, few, many or a size class.

TRBV12-3/TRBV12-4	NA	TRBD1	TRBJ1-1	TGTGCCAGCATTCCAGACAGGGCCTACACTGAAGCTTTCTTT	CASIPDRAYTEAFF
TRBV5-1	NA	NA	TRBJ2-3	TGCGCCAGCGGCGGGGACCTTTTTAAAGTCATTCATACGCAGTATTTT	CASGGDLFKVIHTQYF
TRBV2	NA	NA	TRBJ1-2	TGTGCCAGCAGAGAAGGGCCCGGCTATGGCTACACCTTC	CASREGPGYGYTF
TRBV7-2	few	NA	TRBJ2-1	TGTGCCAGCACCCTTTCCTATACCGCCTACAATGAGCAGTTCTTC	CASTLSYTAYNEQFF
TRBV10-3	NA	TRBD2	TRBJ2-1	TGTGCCATCGGGCTAGCGGGAGGGAATGAGCAGTTCTTC	CAIGLAGGNEQFF
TRBV5-1	few	TRBD1	TRBJ1-4	TGCGCCAGCAGGATTGCCGGGACAGATGAAAAACTGTTTTTT	CASRIAGTDEKLFF
TRBV5-5	NA	NA	TRBJ2-1	TGTGCCAGCAGCTCCGACTTTCGAGGCCATGAGCAGTTCTTC	CASSSDFRGHEQFF
TRBV7-3	NA	NA	TRBJ1-4	TGTGCCAGCAGCCCCAACGGAGCAACTAATGAAAAACTGTTTTTT	CASSPNGATNEKLFF
TRBV5-1	NA	TRBD1	TRBJ1-1	TGCGCCAGCAGCCAAAACCAGGGGGCCACTGAAGCTTTCTTT	CASSQNQGATEAFF
TRBV20-1	NA	TRBD1	TRBJ2-7	TGCAGTGCTGAGTTCCCGGGACAGTCCTACGAGCAGTACTTC	CSAEFPGQSYEQYF
TRBV6-2/TRBV6-3	NA	NA	TRBJ2-7	TGTGCCAGCACCCCAACGATGGGCGAGGGGACCTACGAGCAGTACTTC	CASTPTMGEGTYEQYF
TRBV6-5	NA	NA	TRBJ2-3	TGTGCCAGCAGCCTCCTAGTGGGAAGCACAGATACGCAGTATTTT	CASSLLVGSTDTQYF
TRBV6-6	once	NA	TRBJ1-6	TGTGCCAGCAGTTACGGCTGGACAGCAGGGGCGCTTTCACCCCTCCACTTT	CASSYGWTAGALSPLHF
TRBV10-3	few	NA	TRBJ1-1	TGTGCCGCCCGATGGGGGGTTGACACTGAAGCTTTCTTT	CAARWGVDTEAFF
TRBV6-4	many	TRBD1	TRBJ2-2	TGTGCCAGCAGTGAGGGACAGGGGGCCACCGGGGAGCTGTTTTTT	CASSEGQGATGELFF
TRBV29-1	NA	TRBD1	TRBJ2-7	TGCAGCGTCAGGGACAGGGTCCACGAGCAGTACTTC	CSVRDRVHEQYF
TRBV12-3/TRBV12-4	NA	NA	TRBJ2-7	TGTGCCAGCAGTCCGGAGGGCCTGACGGTGTACGAGCAGTACTTC	CASSPEGLTVYEQYF
TRBV3-1	NA	NA	TRBJ2-1	TGTGCCAGCAGCCAAGGGGACGGAGCCTACAATGAGCAGTTCTTC	CASSQGDGAYNEQFF
TRBV5-1	NA	NA	TRBJ2-7	TGCGCCAGCAGCTTGTATTCGGACGAGCAGTACTTC	CASSLYSDEQYF
TRBV7-2	many	NA	TRBJ1-4	TGTGCCAGCAGCCCCTATCAGTTCGAAAAACTGTTTTTT	CASSPYQFEKLFF
TRBV10-3	many	NA	TRBJ2-5	TGTGCCATCAGTGGCGACAGCCCCCGGCGTGAGACCCAGTACTTC	CAISGDSPRRETQYF
TRBV6-2/TRBV6-3	few	NA	TRBJ2-1	TGTGCCAGCAGTTTAAACAGCGGTTTTTCCTACAATGAGCAGTTCTTC	CASSLNSGFSYNEQFF
TRBV6-5	few	TRBD2	TRBJ2-5	TGTGCCAGCAACCCACTAGCGGGAGAAGCGGAGACCCAGTACTTC	CASNPLAGEAETQYF
TRBV6-4	few	NA	TRBJ1-6	TGTGCCAGCAGTGACGGAGCTCAGGGTTCACCCCTCCACTTT	CASSDGAQGSPLHF
TRBV20-1	few	NA	TRBJ2-1	TGCAGTGCTAGAGTGCCAGCTCGTGAGCAGTTCTTC	CSARVPAREQFF
TRBV12-3/TRBV12-4	NA	NA	TRBJ1-4	TGTGCCAGCGCCACGGGAATAGAGAATGAAAAACTGTTTTTT	CASATGIENEKLFF
TRBV3-1	NA	NA	TRBJ2-1	TGTGCCAGCAGCCAAGATATTCCGGCCCAGCAGTTCTTC	CASSQDIPAQQFF
TRBV20-1	NA	NA	TRBJ2-7	TGCAGTGCTGCCGGGACACTCAGCTCCTACGAGCAGTACTTC	CSAAGTLSSYEQYF
TRBV4-2	NA	TRBD2	TRBJ2-5	TGTGCCAGCAGCCAAGCTACGACTAGCGGACAAGAGACCCAGTACTTC	CASSQATTSGQETQYF
TRBV5-1	NA	NA	TRBJ2-1	TGCGCCAGCAGCTTGGAAAGGGCGCAGTTCTTC	CASSLERAQFF
TRBV5-1	NA	NA	TRBJ2-1	TGCGCCAGCAGCGCCGGCGGCTCCTACAATGAGCAGTTCTTC	CASSAGGSYNEQFF
TRBV7-9	few	NA	TRBJ2-7	TGTGCCAGCAGCTTAGCCCAGGGCTACTCCTACGAGCAGTACTTC	CASSLAQGYSYEQYF
TRBV2	NA	TRBD1	TRBJ2-7	TGTGCCAGCAGTTTTTCCGGACCGGGACAGGACTTCTACGAGCAGTACTTC	CASSFSGPGQDFYEQYF
TRBV9	NA	NA	TRBJ2-7	TGTGCCAGCAGCGTAGGCAGGTCGATCGCCTACGAGCAGAACTTC	CASSVGRSIAYEQNF
TRBV11-2	few	TRBD2	TRBJ2-1	TGTGCCAGCAGCTTAGTACTAGCGGGGACCAATGAGCAGTTCTTC	CASSLVLAGTNEQFF
TRBV5-1	once	TRBD2	TRBJ2-1	TGCGCCAGCTGCTTCTTAGCGGGAGCCAATGAGCAGTTCTTC	CASCFLAGANEQFF
TRBV12-3/TRBV12-4	NA	TRBD2	TRBJ2-7	TGTGCCAACAGTTTAGCAAGCGGGAGTACCCACGAGCAGTACTTC	CANSLASGSTHEQYF
TRBV12-3/TRBV12-4	NA	NA	TRBJ2-3	TGTGCCAGCAGGACGGGGCGGGATACGCAGTATTTT	CASRTGRDTQYF
TRBV20-1	NA	TRBD2	TRBJ2-1	TGCAGTGCTAGAGGGACTAGCGGGGGGTACAATGAGCAGTTCTTC	CSARGTSGGYNEQFF
TRBV27	few	NA	TRBJ1-1	TGTGCCAGCAGCTACAGGGAGGAGACTGAAGCTTTCTTT	CASSYREETEAFF
TRBV12-3/TRBV12-4	once	TRBD2	TRBJ2-1	TGTGCCAGCAGTTTATTGGCCGGGGGGGGTGAGCAGTTCTTC	CASSLLAGGGEQFF
TRBV20-1	NA	NA	TRBJ2-1	TGCAGTGCTTGGAGTGACAATGAGCAGTTCTTC	CSAWSDNEQFF
TRBV5-5	NA	NA	TRBJ2-7	TGTGCCAGCAGCTTGGGAGACCACGAGCAGTACTTC	CASSLGDHEQYF
TRBV7-2	NA	NA	TRBJ1-4	TGTGCCAGCAGCTTCCAGCTTGGTTTACGGGACAATGAAAAACTGTTTTTT	CASSFQLGLRDNEKLFF
TRBV29-1	NA	TRBD1	TRBJ2-7	TGCAGCGTGGGGACAGGAAGCTCCTACGAGCAGTACTTC	CSVGTGSSYEQYF
TRBV5-1	once	NA	TRBJ2-3	TGCGCCAGCAGCGTGACAGGAGCTAGCACAGATACGCAGTATTTT	CASSVTGASTDTQYF
TRBV5-1	NA	TRBD2	TRBJ2-1	TGCGCCAGCAGCCAGGGACTAGCGGCCTCACCGGACGCCTACAATGAGCAGTTCTTC	CASSQGLAASPDAYNEQFF
TRBV29-1	NA	TRBD1	TRBJ2-5	TGCAGCGTTCAGGGGGCGTGGGCGGAGACCCAGTACTTC	CSVQGAWAETQYF
TRBV5-1	few	NA	TRBJ2-3	TGCGCCAGCAGCTTGGGGACTGAGTACACAGATACGCAGTATTTT	CASSLGTEYTDTQYF
TRBV29-1	few	NA	TRBJ2-4	TGCAGCGCTGAGGAGGGGGCGAACATTCAGTACTTC	CSAEEGANIQYF
TRBV9	NA	NA	TRBJ1-1	TGTGCCAGCAGCCCACGGTTCGCTGAAGCTTTCTTT	CASSPRFAEAFF
TRBV12-3/TRBV12-4	NA	NA	TRBJ1-2	TGTGCCAGCAGTCCTGGGGGGGCCTATGGCTACACCTTC	CASSPGGAYGYTF
TRBV5-5	NA	NA	TRBJ2-4	TGTGCCAGCAGCCTTTCTGGGGCCAAAAACATTCAGTACTTC	CASSLSGAKNIQYF
TRBV5-1	few	TRBD1	TRBJ1-1	TGCGCCAGCAGCTTGTCGCCGGGACAGGGCGCTGAAGCTTTCTTT	CASSLSPGQGAEAFF
TRBV28	few	NA	TRBJ2-1	TGTGCCAGCAGTACAAGGGGGGGCTCCTACAATGAGCAGTTCTTC	CASSTRGGSYNEQFF
TRBV20-1	NA	NA	TRBJ2-7	TGCAGTGCTAGAGAGGGAATCTACGAGCAGTACTTC	CSAREGIYEQYF
TRBV9	NA	TRBD2	TRBJ2-5	TGTGCCAGCAGCGCATCGACTAGCGACCTGAAGACCCAGTACTTC	CASSASTSDLKTQYF